The present entry profiles one T cell receptor (beta chain) with its context. Data came from immunoSEQ multiplex PCR; TCRdb stores just in-frame clones and leaves some out. The sample shows roughly 24,000 clones, around nine tenths of them seen only once. In germline, CDR1 is KGHSH, CDR2 LQKENI. CDR3 size: 12 residues. V lost 2 bases and J lost 8; bases outside the gene matches: 2. The data were taken from a study of PD-L1 blockade in urothelial cancer. Study background: The analyses of blood took place 3 weeks (second dose) and 6 weeks after treatment start.

The clonotype originates from a man aged 60-69 years with urothelial cancer. The material was PBMCs, obtained around atezolizumab (anti-PD-L1) treatment. This chain links TRBV18 with TRBJ1-1, with 7 bases aligning to TRBD1. CDR3 sequence: CASSPGQAEAFF. CDR3 nucleotides: TGTGCCAGCTCACCAGGACAGGCCGAAGCTTTCTTT.